A selection of T cell receptor beta chains follows, all from one sample in a study of blood T cell repertoires in COVID-19. Libraries were prepared by immunoSEQ multiplex PCR; TCRdb keeps only in-frame clonotypes and omits some of them. The sample lists about 140,000 clones; 80% to 90% were seen once. Sequencing was done on a sample of peripheral blood. The origin of the receptors is a man aged 55-75 years with active or convalescent COVID-19. The conserved cysteine and the conserved F or W are not part of the CDR3 here.

j_gene	v_gene	CDR3aa
TRBJ1-5	TRBV2	ASSGGQGTGQPQH
TRBJ2-1	TRBV11-3	ASSLWGSGSRDEQF
TRBJ1-1	TRBV28	ASTIKGGRRAF
TRBJ2-1	TRBV7-2	ASSLASKGVLLEQF
TRBJ2-7	TRBV28	ASSLGAYEQY
TRBJ2-2	TRBV9	ASSVESYPTGELF
TRBJ2-7	TRBV7-9	ASSPMFGQAHEQY
TRBJ2-5	TRBV6-6	ASSPGTSGGPRKTQY
TRBJ1-6	TRBV30	ATQGQGAANSPLH
TRBJ1-5	TRBV3-1/TRBV3-2	ASSPEGGIQPQH
TRBJ2-1	TRBV19	ASSPRARGQF
TRBJ2-3	TRBV10-3	AIRAGTRSTDTQY
TRBJ1-1	TRBV10-2	ASSEALGQIEAF
TRBJ2-3	TRBV12-3/TRBV12-4	ASSSADTQY
TRBJ1-1	TRBV5-4	ASSLGGSMNTEAF
TRBJ1-4	TRBV24-1	ATRGDSNEKLF
TRBJ2-7	TRBV18	ASSPLGTSLYEQY
TRBJ1-3	TRBV18	ASSPALQSSGNTIY
TRBJ2-2	TRBV4-1	ASRPTGGSGELF
TRBJ2-1	TRBV4-3	ASSQAWTSGSGNEQF
TRBJ1-5	TRBV3-1/TRBV3-2	ASSQDGGEDQPQH
TRBJ1-2	TRBV7-2	ASSFLGGNSYGYT
TRBJ2-3	TRBV10-3	AISSGTSGSGTQY